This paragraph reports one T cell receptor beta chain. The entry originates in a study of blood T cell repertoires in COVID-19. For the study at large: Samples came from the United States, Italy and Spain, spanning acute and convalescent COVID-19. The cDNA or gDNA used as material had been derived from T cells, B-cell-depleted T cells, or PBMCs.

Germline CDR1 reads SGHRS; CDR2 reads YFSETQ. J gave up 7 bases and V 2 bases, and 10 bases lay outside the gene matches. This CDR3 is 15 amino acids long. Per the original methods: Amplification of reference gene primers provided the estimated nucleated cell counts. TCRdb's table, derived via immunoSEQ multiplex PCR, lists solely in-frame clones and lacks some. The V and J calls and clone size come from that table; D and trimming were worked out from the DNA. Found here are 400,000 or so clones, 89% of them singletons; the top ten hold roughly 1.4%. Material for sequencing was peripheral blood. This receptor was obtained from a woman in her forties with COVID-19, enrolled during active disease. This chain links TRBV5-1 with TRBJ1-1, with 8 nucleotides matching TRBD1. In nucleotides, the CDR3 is TGCGCCAGCAGCTTAGTAAAAGGACAGGGACTTGAAGCTTTCTTT. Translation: CASSLVKGQGLEAFF.